This T cell receptor (beta chain) was captured in a study of CD8+CD57+ T cells in acquired aplastic anemia (dated by TCRdb to 2017 to 2018). Context from the whole study: DNA extracted from sorted CD4+ and CD8+ cells had a mean of roughly 3.4 ug, with a range of roughly 0.18 to 27.4 ug. A CD8+CD57+ expansion meant a frequency higher than the mean frequency seen in healthy subjects.

Ten or more counts support this clonotype. The antigen it binds to is not known. One base away there is no much larger clone; base qualities are not given. Flow cytometry had shown CD8+CD57+ cell expansion in the patients selected for sequencing. Every patient had severe acquired aplastic anemia, diagnosed using the International Study of Aplastic Anemia and Agranulocytosis and Camitta criteria. At the time blood was sampled, none of the patients had received any therapy. The study deep-sequenced TCR repertoires of sorted CD4+ and CD8+ blood T cells from severe aplastic anemia patients and healthy subjects. Patients were enrolled in the USA under clinicaltrials.gov protocols 00001620, 01623167, 00001397, 00071045, 00081523 and 00961064. Ficoll-Paque density gradient centrifugation was used to isolate peripheral blood mononuclear cells. Before DNA extraction, CD4+ and CD8+ T cells were sorted with FACS or magnetic beads.

Genomic DNA was used as template for profiling of TCR beta VDJ combinations and CDR3 sequences. An Illumina HiSeq 2000 was used for TCR repertoire sequencing. Per the source publication's procedure: TRBV/TRBJ rearrangement plots, CDR3 size and DJ length profiles, and Simpson's diversity index were used to assess repertoires. The immunodominant clone was defined as the most abundant DNA sequence in deep sequencing data. CDR3 amino acid sequences were screened for sharing across subjects and were compared with published repertoires and the VDJdb database. The raw public data were reprocessed by TCRdb itself: fastp quality trimming at Q25, MiXCR clonotype calling, in-frame beta chains only. Records with the same CDR3 protein are collapsed into one entry carrying the most frequent genes and DNA. It is TCRdb's table, rather than the study itself, that gives the V and J calls and clone size. Within this sample are 220,000 or so distinct CDR3 sequences, with around three fifths of them counted one time only. Clones ranked in the top ten supply around 50% of the sample.

Broader findings and caveats from the paper: Fewer than 35 CD8+ CDR3 sequences were found to be shared between patients and controls, but these sequences appeared to be highly expressed in patients and within the immunodominant clones of the patients. CD8+ Simpson's diversity did not differ significantly between patients and healthy controls (P=0.060).

The CDR3 holds 14 amino acids from the cysteine to the phenylalanine. CDR3 DNA only is kept here, 42 bases in frame from base 1. V was cut back by 3 bases and J by 8 bases, leaving a gap of 15 bases between them. Per the germline V gene (reference sequence), SEHNR is the CDR1 and FQNEAQ is the CDR2. Sequenced: sorted CD4+, CD8+, or CD8+CD57+ T cells (not recorded which) from PBMCs. The chain is assembled from TRBV7-9 and TRBJ2-3, and the D gene may be TRBD2, 6 bases matching. The source is a human donor with aplastic anemia. DNA sequence: TGTGCCAGCAGCTTCGCCAGGGAGGTCGGTACGCAGTATTTT. Its translation reads: CASSFAREVGTQYF.